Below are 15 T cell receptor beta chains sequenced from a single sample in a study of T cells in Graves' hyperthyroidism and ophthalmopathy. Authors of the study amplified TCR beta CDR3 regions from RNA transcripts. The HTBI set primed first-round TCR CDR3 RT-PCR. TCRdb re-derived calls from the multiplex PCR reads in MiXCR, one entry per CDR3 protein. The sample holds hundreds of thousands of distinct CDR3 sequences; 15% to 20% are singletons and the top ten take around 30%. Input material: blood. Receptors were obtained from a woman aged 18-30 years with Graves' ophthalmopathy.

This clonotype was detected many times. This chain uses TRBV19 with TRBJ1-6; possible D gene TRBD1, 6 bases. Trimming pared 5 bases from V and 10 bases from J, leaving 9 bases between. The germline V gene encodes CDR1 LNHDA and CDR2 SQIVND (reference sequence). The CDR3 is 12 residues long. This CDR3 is CASSYRDSPLHF. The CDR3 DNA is TGTGCCAGTAGTTACAGGGACTCACCCCTCCACTTT.

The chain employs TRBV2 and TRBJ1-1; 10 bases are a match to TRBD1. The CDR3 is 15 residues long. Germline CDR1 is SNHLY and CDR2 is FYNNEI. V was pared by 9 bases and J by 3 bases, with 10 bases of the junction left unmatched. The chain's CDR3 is CARGATGGYDTEAFF. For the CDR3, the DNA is TGTGCCAGGGGGGCGACAGGGGGCTACGACACTGAAGCTTTCTTT.

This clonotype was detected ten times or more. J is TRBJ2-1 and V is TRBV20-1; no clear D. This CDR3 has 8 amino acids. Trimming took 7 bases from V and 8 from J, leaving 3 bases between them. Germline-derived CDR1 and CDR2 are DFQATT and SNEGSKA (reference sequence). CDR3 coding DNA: TGCAGTGTTGATGAGCAGTTCTTC. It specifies CSVDEQFF.

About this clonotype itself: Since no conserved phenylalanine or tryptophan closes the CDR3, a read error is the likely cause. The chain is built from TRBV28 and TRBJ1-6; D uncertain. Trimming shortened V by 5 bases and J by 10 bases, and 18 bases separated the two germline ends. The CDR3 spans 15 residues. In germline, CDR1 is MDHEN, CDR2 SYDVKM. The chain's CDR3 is CASSASSPKRSPLHL. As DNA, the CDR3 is TGTGCCAGCAGTGCCTCATCCCCTAAGAGGTCACCCCTCCACCTT.

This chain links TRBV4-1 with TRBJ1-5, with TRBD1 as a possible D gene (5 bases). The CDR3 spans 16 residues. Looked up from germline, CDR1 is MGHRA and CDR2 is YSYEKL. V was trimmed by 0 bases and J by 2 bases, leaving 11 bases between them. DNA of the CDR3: TGCGCCAGCAGCCAAGAGGGGGGGGGGGGCAATCAGCCCCAGCATTTT. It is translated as CASSQEGGGGNQPQHF.

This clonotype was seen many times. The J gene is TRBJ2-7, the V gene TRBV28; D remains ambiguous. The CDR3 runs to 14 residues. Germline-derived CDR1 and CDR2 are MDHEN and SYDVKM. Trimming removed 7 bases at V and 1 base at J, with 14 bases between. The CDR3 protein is CASTFGESSYEQYF. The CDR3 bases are TGTGCCAGCACCTTCGGAGAGTCTTCCTACGAGCAGTACTTC.

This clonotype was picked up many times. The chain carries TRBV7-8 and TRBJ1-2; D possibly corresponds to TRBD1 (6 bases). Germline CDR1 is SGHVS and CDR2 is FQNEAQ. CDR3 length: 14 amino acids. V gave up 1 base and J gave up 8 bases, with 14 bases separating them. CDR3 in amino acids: CASSLVRGAGGYTF. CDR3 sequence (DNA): TGTGCCAGCAGCTTAGTTCGGGGGGCAGGAGGCTACACCTTC.

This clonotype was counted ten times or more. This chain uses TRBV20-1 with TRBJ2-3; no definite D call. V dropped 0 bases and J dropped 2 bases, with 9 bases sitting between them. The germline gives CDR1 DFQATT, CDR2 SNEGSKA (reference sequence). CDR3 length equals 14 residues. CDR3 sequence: CSARDARHTDTQYF. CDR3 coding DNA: TGCAGTGCTAGAGATGCGAGGCACACAGATACGCAGTATTTT.

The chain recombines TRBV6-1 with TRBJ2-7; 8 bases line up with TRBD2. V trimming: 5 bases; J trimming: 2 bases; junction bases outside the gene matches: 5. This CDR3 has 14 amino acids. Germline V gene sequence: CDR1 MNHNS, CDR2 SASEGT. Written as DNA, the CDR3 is TGTGCCAGCAGTCGGGAGCGGGGGACCTACGAGCAGTACTTC. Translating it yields CASSRERGTYEQYF.

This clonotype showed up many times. In DNA, the CDR3 is TGTGCCAGCTCGGAAATTAACACTGAAGCTTTCTTT. Amino acid sequence: CASSEINTEAFF. The J gene is TRBJ1-1, the V gene TRBV7-9, with no clear D. CDR1 SEHNR and CDR2 FQNEAQ come from the germline V gene (reference sequence). V lost 8 bases, J lost 2 bases, and 9 bases lay in between. CDR3 length: 12 residues. The whole variable domain, remainder taken from reference TRBV7-9 and TRBJ1-1, is DTGVSQNPRHKITKRGQNVTFRCDPISEHNRLYWYRQTLGQGPEFLTYFQNEAQLEKSRLLSDRFSAERPKGSFSTLEIQRTEQGDSAMYLCASSEINTEAFFGQGTRLTVV.

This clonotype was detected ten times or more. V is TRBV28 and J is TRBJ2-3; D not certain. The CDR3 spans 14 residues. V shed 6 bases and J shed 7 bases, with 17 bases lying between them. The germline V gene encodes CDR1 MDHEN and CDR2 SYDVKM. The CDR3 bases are TGTGCCAGCAGCAGAACGGACCCCGAAAATACGCAGTATTTT. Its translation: CASSRTDPENTQYF.

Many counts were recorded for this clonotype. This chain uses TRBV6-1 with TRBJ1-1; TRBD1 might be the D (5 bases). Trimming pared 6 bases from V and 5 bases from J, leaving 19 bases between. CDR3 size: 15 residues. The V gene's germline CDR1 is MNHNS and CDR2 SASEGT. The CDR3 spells CASSLPPGIVTEAFF. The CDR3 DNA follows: TGTGCCAGCAGCTTACCTCCAGGGATAGTGACTGAAGCTTTCTTT.

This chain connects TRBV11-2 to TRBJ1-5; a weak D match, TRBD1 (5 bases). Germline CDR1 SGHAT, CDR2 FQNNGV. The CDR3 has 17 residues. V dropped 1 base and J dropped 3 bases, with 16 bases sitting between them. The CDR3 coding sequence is TGTGCCAGCAGCTTAGCTTGTTTGGACATCGACAATCAGCCCCAGCATTTT. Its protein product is CASSLACLDIDNQPQHF.

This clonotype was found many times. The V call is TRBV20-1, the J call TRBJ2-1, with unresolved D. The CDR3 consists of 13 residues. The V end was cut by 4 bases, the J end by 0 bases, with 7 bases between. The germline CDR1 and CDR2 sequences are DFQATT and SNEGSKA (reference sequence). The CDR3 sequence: CSATQSSYNEQFF. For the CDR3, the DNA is TGCAGTGCTACTCAGAGCTCCTACAATGAGCAGTTCTTC.

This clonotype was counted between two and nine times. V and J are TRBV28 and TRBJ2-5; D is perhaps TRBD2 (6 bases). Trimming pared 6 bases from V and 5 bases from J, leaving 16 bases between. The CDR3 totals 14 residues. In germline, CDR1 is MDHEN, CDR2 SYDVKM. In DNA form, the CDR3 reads TGTGCCAGCAGATACCCGGGAGTAAGTGAGACCCAGTACTTC. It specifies CASRYPGVSETQYF.